This TCR beta chain appears in the sequencing data of a study of blood T cell repertoires in COVID-19. Overall study: Samples of COVID-19 (acute and convalescent) were obtained from the United States, Italy and Spain. Sources were T cells, B-cell-depleted T cells, or PBMCs; the material itself was cDNA or gDNA.

The table came from immunoSEQ multiplex PCR; TCRdb's copy has only in-frame clones and leaves some out. The data hold under 200,000 clones, with around nine tenths observed a single time. The length of the CDR3 is 16 residues. V dropped 1 base and J dropped 1 base, with 14 bases sitting between them. CDR1 and CDR2 (germline): LGHNA, YSLEER. The sequence came from a man between 18 and 29 years old with active or convalescent COVID-19. The chain is built from TRBV4-3 and TRBJ2-7; TRBD1 might be the D (5 bases). The material sequenced was peripheral blood. For the CDR3, the DNA is TGCGCCAGCAGCCAAGTGGTGGCCAGGGATTCCTACGAGCAGTACTTC. Protein sequence: CASSQVVARDSYEQYF.